This TCR beta chain was identified during a study of T cell repertoires in cytomegalovirus infection. On the study more broadly: Public signatures in TCR beta pointed to CMV infection and matching HLA type.

TCRdb redid the calling of the reads with MiXCR, one entry per CDR3 protein. The repertoire holds hundreds of thousands of distinct CDR3 sequences, with approximately 24% as singletons. Trimming removed 1 base at V and 6 bases at J, with 9 bases between. CDR3 length: 13 residues. CDR1 and CDR2 (germline): SGHDN, FVKESK. Whole-study results and caveats: Carriers of CMV plus the relevant HLA were identified by cumulative public TCR beta family frequency. It was HLA-C-restricted CMV-specific TCR beta clonotypes that dominated the response ex vivo.

This clonotype was seen a handful of times. The antigen is unknown. The sequencing sample was made of CD8+ T cells from PBMCs. The chain joins TRBV14 to TRBJ1-2, with TRBD1 as a possible D gene (6 bases). This receptor was taken from a human donor in good health (CMV status not recorded). Some clones in this sample may be carry-over from other donors' samples. Written as DNA, the CDR3 is TGTGCCAGCAGCCAAGGGGGGGCTGATGGCTACACCTTC. Translated, it gives CASSQGGADGYTF.